The rows below give T cell receptor beta chains drawn from one sample of a study of blood T cell repertoires in COVID-19. Profiled with immunoSEQ multiplex PCR; TCRdb holds only in-frame clones, not every one. The repertoire includes around 280,000 clones, approximately 88% of them detected once, and about 5.7% sits in the top ten. The material sequenced was PBMCs or T cells enriched from blood (not recorded which). The source of these receptors is a woman aged 40-49 years who had recovered from COVID-19. The CDR3 runs from the conserved cysteine through the conserved F or W. D genes are given only for firm matches. Size is omitted from some rows. Given values are once, few, many or a class for expanded clones.

TRBV3-1/TRBV3-2	TRBJ1-4	-	-	TGTGCCAGCAGCCAAGATTGGTGGATTCCGGGGAGTCTGTTTTTT	CASSQDWWIPGSLFF
TRBV28	TRBJ2-3	-	-	TGTGCCAGCTCCCGGCCCCAGAGGACAGATACGCAGTATTTT	CASSRPQRTDTQYF
TRBV28	TRBJ1-2	-	-	TGTGCCAGCAGTCTTCGACAGAATACCTATGGCTACACCTTC	CASSLRQNTYGYTF
TRBV27	TRBJ1-5	-	-	TGTGCCAGCAGCCCCGCTAGGAATCAGCCCCAGCATTTT	CASSPARNQPQHF
TRBV11-2	TRBJ2-3	-	TRBD2	TGTGCCAGCAGCTTAGACGGACTAGCGGGGACCACAGATACGCAGTATTTT	CASSLDGLAGTTDTQYF
TRBV15	TRBJ2-1	-	TRBD2	TGTGCCACCAGCAGGGCGGGAGGGCCGATCAATGAGCAGTTCTTC	CATSRAGGPINEQFF
TRBV7-9	TRBJ1-6	-	-	TGTGCCAGCAGCTTATTACAGGGAAGTTCACCCCTCCACTTT	CASSLLQGSSPLHF
TRBV30	TRBJ1-1	-	-	TGTGCCTGGAGTACCGGGACAATTGAAGCTTTCTTT	CAWSTGTIEAFF
TRBV28	TRBJ1-5	-	-	TGTGCCAGCAGTTCCCGGACCGTGGGGCAACCCCAGCATTTT	CASSSRTVGQPQHF
TRBV7-2	TRBJ1-6	-	-	TGTGCCAGCAGCACTCATATCCGCTCCTATAATTCACCCCTCCACTTT	CASSTHIRSYNSPLHF
TRBV9	TRBJ1-3	-	-	TGTGCCAGCAGCGTAGGAGCGGGGGGAGGCGCCTCTGGAAACACCATATATTTT	CASSVGAGGGASGNTIYF
TRBV28	TRBJ2-1	-	TRBD2	TGTGCCAGCAGTCCTATGGTACTAGCGGGGTACAGTGAGCAGTTCTTC	CASSPMVLAGYSEQFF
TRBV28	TRBJ1-3	-	-	TGTGCCAGCAGTTTTCTTACTGGACAGCCAATTGGAAACACCATATATTTT	CASSFLTGQPIGNTIYF
TRBV19	TRBJ2-1	-	-	TGTGCCAGTAGTAGTAGCCCCTCCTACAATGAGCAGTTCTTC	CASSSSPSYNEQFF
TRBV11-1	TRBJ2-1	-	-	TGTGCCAGCAGCCTGGAGGTATACAATGAGCAGTTCTTC	CASSLEVYNEQFF
TRBV5-1	TRBJ2-1	-	-	TGCGCCAGCAGCTTGGGTGAGGGCCTGAGTGAGCAGTTCTTC	CASSLGEGLSEQFF
TRBV28	TRBJ1-1	once	-	TGTGCCAGCAGTTTTCGAGGGAAGGTCGCTGAAGCTTTCTTT	CASSFRGKVAEAFF
TRBV5-6	TRBJ2-7	-	-	TGTGCCAGCAGCTTGAGCTTGCGGGCCCGAACTTACGAGCAGTACTTC	CASSLSLRARTYEQYF
TRBV24-1	TRBJ2-3	-	TRBD2	TGTGCCACCAGATCCACTAGCGGGAACACAGATACGCAGTATTTT	CATRSTSGNTDTQYF
TRBV6-6	TRBJ1-5	-	-	TGTGCCAGCAGTTCCTTAGGAGGGCAGCCCCAGCATTTT	CASSSLGGQPQHF
TRBV29-1	TRBJ2-3	-	TRBD2	TGCAGCGTTGAACTAGCGGGAGTGAAAGATACGCAGTATTTT	CSVELAGVKDTQYF
TRBV3-1/TRBV3-2	TRBJ2-7	-	TRBD2	TGTGCCAGCAGCCAAGAGTCTAGCGGGAGCCACGAGCAGTACTTC	CASSQESSGSHEQYF
TRBV14	TRBJ2-5	-	-	TGTGCCAGCAGCCCCACGCTGGCCCAAGAGACCCAGTACTTC	CASSPTLAQETQYF
TRBV7-3	TRBJ2-6	-	-	TGTGCCAGCAGCTCCTTCCCCCTGGGGAGCTCTGGGGCCAACGTCCTGACTTTC	CASSSFPLGSSGANVLTF
TRBV11-2	TRBJ2-1	once	TRBD2	TGTGCCAGCAGGGATCCTAGCGGGCTTTACAATGAGCAGTTCTTC	CASRDPSGLYNEQFF
TRBV19	TRBJ2-1	-	TRBD2	TGTGCCAGTAGTATGACTAGCGGGTACAATGAGCAGTTCTTC	CASSMTSGYNEQFF
TRBV4-2	TRBJ2-7	-	TRBD1	TGTGCCAGCAGCCGAGTCCCGGGACAGTATGACTACGAGCAGTACTTC	CASSRVPGQYDYEQYF
TRBV5-1	TRBJ2-7	-	-	TGCGCCAGCAGCCCGGGGAACCCCTACGAGCAGTACTTC	CASSPGNPYEQYF
TRBV20-1	TRBJ1-1	-	TRBD1	TGCAGTGCTAGTAGGGGACAGAGAAGGACTGAAGCTTTCTTT	CSASRGQRRTEAFF
TRBV12-3/TRBV12-4	TRBJ1-1	-	TRBD1	TGTGCCAGCAACAGGGGGGCCCGCACTGAAGCTTTCTTT	CASNRGARTEAFF
TRBV4-1	TRBJ2-1	few	-	TGCGCCAGCAGCCAAGGGGTAGCCGTGAGCTCCTACAATGAGCAGTTCTTC	CASSQGVAVSSYNEQFF
TRBV2	TRBJ1-6	-	-	TGTGCCAGCAGTACGGGACTGGATAATTCACCCCTCCACTTT	CASSTGLDNSPLHF
TRBV4-1	TRBJ1-4	-	-	TGCGCCAGCAGCCCCGGGGGGGAGAGGGAAAAACTGTTTTTT	CASSPGGEREKLFF
TRBV9	TRBJ2-1	-	TRBD2	TGTGCCAGCAGCGTAGGCACGGGAGGGCCGAGAAATGAGCAGTTCTTC	CASSVGTGGPRNEQFF
TRBV15	TRBJ1-5	-	TRBD1	TGTGCCACCAGCAGGATACAGGGGGTTGATCAGCCCCAGCATTTT	CATSRIQGVDQPQHF
TRBV28	TRBJ1-1	-	TRBD1	TGTGCCAGCAGTTCCCGACAGGGCGGGTCTGAAGCTTTCTTT	CASSSRQGGSEAFF
TRBV7-9	TRBJ1-1	-	-	TGTGCCAGCAGCTTAGCGTGGGGCTATGAAGCTTTCTTT	CASSLAWGYEAFF
TRBV16	TRBJ2-7	-	TRBD1	TGTGCCAGCAGTCCGGCGCAGGGGGTCGGCGAGCAGTACTTC	CASSPAQGVGEQYF
TRBV7-2	TRBJ1-6	-	TRBD1	TGTGCCAGCAGCTCCCTCCAGGGGGCTTATTCACCCCTCCACTTT	CASSSLQGAYSPLHF
TRBV6-5	TRBJ2-7	-	TRBD2	TGTGCCAGCAGACCTGGCGGGGGGTCCTACGAGCAGTACTTC	CASRPGGGSYEQYF
TRBV2	TRBJ2-7	-	TRBD1	TGTGCCAGCAGGCCGGACAGGATTAACTCCTACGAGCAGTACTTC	CASRPDRINSYEQYF
TRBV9	TRBJ1-5	few	-	TGTGCCAGCAGCGTAGAGGCAGGGTCTTGGAGCAATCAGCCCCAGCATTTT	CASSVEAGSWSNQPQHF
TRBV11-2	TRBJ2-5	-	-	TGTGCCAGCAGCCCAGTGGAGGGTGCCTTTTACGAGACCCAGTACTTC	CASSPVEGAFYETQYF
TRBV2	TRBJ1-2	-	-	TGTGCCAGCAATCCCGACGGAGGCGGTGATGGTAGCTACACCTTC	CASNPDGGGDGSYTF
TRBV24-1	TRBJ2-5	-	-	TGTGCCACCAGTGACCGGCGGGGACAGCAAGAGACCCAGTACTTC	CATSDRRGQQETQYF
TRBV2	TRBJ1-4	-	-	TGTGCCAGTTCGCTACGAGAGTCAACTAATGAAAAACTGTTTTTT	CASSLRESTNEKLFF
TRBV9	TRBJ2-5	-	-	TGTGCCAGCAGCGTAGGAGCTACAGGGAATAGTGGGTCAGAGACCCAGTACTTC	CASSVGATGNSGSETQYF
TRBV4-1	TRBJ2-5	-	-	TGCGCCAGCAGCCAACATGGGTTAGGGGGAGAGACCCAGTACTTC	CASSQHGLGGETQYF
TRBV27	TRBJ2-1	-	-	TGTGCCGTACGGAGGAATGAGCAGTTCTTC	CAVRRNEQFF
TRBV7-8	TRBJ1-1	once	-	TGTGCCAGCAGCTTAGCAGGGAGGACTGAAGCTTTCTTT	CASSLAGRTEAFF
TRBV5-8	TRBJ2-5	-	-	TGTGCCAGCAGCCCCCGGGACTACCAAGAGACCCAGTACTTC	CASSPRDYQETQYF
TRBV27	TRBJ2-1	-	TRBD2	TGTGCCAGCACCTCCACTAGCGGGAGTTCCCCCCACGATGAGCAGTTCTTC	CASTSTSGSSPHDEQFF
TRBV6-1	TRBJ2-5	many	TRBD1	TGTGCCAGCAGTGAAGCGGGACAGACTGTGGAGACCCAGTACTTC	CASSEAGQTVETQYF